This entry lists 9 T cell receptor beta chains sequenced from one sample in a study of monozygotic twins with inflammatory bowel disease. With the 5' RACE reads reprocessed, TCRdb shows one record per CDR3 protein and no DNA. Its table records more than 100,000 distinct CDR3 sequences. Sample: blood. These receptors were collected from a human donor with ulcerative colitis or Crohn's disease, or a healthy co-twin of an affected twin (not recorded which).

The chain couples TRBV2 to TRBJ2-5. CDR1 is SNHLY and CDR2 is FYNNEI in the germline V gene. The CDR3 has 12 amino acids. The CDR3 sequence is CASSGMVETQYF.

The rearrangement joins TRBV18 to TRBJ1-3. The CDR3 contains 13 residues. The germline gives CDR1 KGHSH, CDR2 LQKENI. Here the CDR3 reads CASSPYSGNTIYF.

This CDR3 is CASSSQGYGTNEKLFF. This chain links TRBV5-6 with TRBJ1-4; TCRdb's assignment of TRBD1 cannot be checked, as there is no DNA. Germline lookup yields CDR1 SGHDT and CDR2 YYEEEE. The length of the CDR3 is 16 residues. The full variable domain, in which reference TRBV5-6 and TRBJ1-4 provide the parts outside the CDR3, is DAGVTQSPTHLIKTRGQQVTLRCSPKSGHDTVSWYQQALGQGPQFIFQYYEEEERQRGNFPDRFSGHQFPNYSSELNVNALLLGDSALYLCASSSQGYGTNEKLFFGSGTQLSVL.

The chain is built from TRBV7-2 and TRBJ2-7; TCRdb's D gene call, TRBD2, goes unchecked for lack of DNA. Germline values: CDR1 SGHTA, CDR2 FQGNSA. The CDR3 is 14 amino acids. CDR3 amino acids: CASSLPGLTYEQYF.

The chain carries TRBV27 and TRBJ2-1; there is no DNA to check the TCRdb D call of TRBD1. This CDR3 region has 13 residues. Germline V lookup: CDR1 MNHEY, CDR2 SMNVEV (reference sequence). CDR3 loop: CASSPTALNEQFF.

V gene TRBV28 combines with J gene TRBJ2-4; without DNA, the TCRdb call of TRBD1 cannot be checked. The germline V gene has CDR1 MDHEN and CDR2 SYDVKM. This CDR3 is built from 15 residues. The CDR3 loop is CASRTQGAAKNIQYF.

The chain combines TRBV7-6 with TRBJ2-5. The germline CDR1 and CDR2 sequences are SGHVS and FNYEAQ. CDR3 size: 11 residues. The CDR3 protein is CASSWDKTQYF.

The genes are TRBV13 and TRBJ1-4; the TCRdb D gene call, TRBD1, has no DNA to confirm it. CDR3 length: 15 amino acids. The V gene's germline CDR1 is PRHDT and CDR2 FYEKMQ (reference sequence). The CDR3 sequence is CASSLAGQGGEKLFF.

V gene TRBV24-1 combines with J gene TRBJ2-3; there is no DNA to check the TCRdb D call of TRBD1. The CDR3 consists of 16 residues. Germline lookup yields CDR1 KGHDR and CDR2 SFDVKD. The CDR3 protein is CATSDPGSGSTDTQYF.